This T cell receptor (beta chain) was profiled in a study of monozygotic twins with inflammatory bowel disease. Findings and caveats of the study: IBD patients share fewer clonotypes with other people than healthy twins do, especially with disease activity.

Two rounds of nested PCR, of roughly 17 and 9 cycles, were run on TCRalpha and TCRbeta cDNA. TCRdb re-called the 5' RACE reads and shows each CDR3 protein once, DNA omitted. The sample totals approximately 120,000 distinct CDR3 sequences. About this clonotype: Its antigen is unknown.

The CDR3 runs to 13 residues. Per germline, CDR1 SGHTA and CDR2 FQGNSA. This receptor was taken from a human donor with ulcerative colitis or Crohn's disease, or a healthy co-twin of an affected twin (not recorded which). Material for sequencing was blood. V and J are TRBV7-2 and TRBJ2-1. CDR3 loop: CASSLVGGSAQFF.